This T cell receptor beta chain is from a study of blood T cell repertoires in COVID-19. As for the study in general: The analysed material was cDNA or gDNA that came from T cells, B-cell-depleted T cells, or PBMCs.

The participants were between about 18 and 100 years old and came from 20 to 30 US areas. The CDR3 spans 16 residues. CDR1 is SGDLS, CDR2 YYNGEE, per germline. V shed 0 bases, J shed 9 bases, and the junction held 9 bases outside the gene matches. The method was immunoSEQ multiplex PCR; TCRdb's version includes in-frame clones alone and lacks a portion of them. This sample has some 290,000 clones, with about nine tenths found just once. The source material was PBMCs or T cells enriched from blood (not recorded which). This receptor was obtained from a woman aged 25 to 45 who had recovered from COVID-19. V and J are TRBV9 and TRBJ2-1, with 10 bases fitting TRBD1. This chain's CDR3 is CASSVGPGTGVGEQFF. CDR3 DNA: TGTGCCAGCAGCGTAGGGCCCGGGACAGGGGTAGGTGAGCAGTTCTTC.